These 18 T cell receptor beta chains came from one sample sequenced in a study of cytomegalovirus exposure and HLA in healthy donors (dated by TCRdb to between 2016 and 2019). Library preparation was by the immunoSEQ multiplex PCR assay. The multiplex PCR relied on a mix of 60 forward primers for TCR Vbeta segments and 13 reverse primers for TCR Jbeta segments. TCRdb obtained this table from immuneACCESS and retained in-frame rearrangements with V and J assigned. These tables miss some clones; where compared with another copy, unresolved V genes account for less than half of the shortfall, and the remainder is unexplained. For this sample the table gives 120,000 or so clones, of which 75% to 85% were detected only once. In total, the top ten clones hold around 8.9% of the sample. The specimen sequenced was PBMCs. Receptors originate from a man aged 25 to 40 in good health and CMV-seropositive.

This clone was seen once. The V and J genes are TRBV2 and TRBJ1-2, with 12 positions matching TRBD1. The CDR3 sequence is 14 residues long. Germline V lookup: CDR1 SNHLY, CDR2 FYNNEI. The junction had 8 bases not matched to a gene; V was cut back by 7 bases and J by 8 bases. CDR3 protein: CASTGTGGTVGYTF. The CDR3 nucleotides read TGTGCCAGCACCGGGACAGGGGGCACGGTCGGCTACACCTTC.

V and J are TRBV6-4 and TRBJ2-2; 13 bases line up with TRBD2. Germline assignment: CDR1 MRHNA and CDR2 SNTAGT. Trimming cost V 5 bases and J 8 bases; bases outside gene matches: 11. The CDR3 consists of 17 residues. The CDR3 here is CASSPTGLAGLSGELFF. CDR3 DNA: TGTGCCAGCAGTCCAACGGGACTAGCGGGGCTAAGTGGGGAGCTGTTTTTT.

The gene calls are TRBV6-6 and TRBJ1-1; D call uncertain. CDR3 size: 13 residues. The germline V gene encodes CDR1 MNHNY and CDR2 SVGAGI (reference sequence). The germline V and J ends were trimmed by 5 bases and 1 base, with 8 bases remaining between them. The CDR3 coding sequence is TGTGCCAGCAGTACCGACTGGAACACTGAAGCTTTCTTT. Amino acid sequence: CASSTDWNTEAFF.

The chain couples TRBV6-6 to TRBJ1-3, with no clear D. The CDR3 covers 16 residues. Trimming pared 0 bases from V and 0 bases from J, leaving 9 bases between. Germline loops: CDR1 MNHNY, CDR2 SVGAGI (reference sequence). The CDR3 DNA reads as TGTGCCAGCAGTTACTCGAGAGCGGTCTCTGGAAACACCATATATTTT. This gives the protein CASSYSRAVSGNTIYF.

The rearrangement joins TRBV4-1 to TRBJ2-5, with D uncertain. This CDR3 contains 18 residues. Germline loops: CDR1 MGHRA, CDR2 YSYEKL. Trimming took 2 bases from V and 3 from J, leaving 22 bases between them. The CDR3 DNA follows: TGCGCCAGCAGCCAAAAACCGCCCGATGGAGCAAAGAAAGAGACCCAGTACTTC. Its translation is CASSQKPPDGAKKETQYF.

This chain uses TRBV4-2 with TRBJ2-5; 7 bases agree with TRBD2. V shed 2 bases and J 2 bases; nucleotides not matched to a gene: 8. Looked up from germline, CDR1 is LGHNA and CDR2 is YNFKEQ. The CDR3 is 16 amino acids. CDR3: CASSQRDYPLQETQYF. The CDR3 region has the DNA TGTGCCAGCAGCCAACGGGACTACCCCCTACAAGAGACCCAGTACTTC.

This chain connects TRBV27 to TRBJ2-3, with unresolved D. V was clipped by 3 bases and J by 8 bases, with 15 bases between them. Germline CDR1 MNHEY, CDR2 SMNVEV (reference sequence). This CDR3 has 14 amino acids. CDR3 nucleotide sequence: TGTGCCAGCAGTTTCCAAACACGGAGCCGTACGCAGTATTTT. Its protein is CASSFQTRSRTQYF.

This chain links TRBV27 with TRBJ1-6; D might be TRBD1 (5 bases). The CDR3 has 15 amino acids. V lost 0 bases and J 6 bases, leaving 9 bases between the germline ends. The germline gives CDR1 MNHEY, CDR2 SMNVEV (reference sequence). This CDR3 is CASSLSWGVNSPLHF. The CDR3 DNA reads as TGTGCCAGCAGTTTATCATGGGGGGTTAATTCACCCCTCCACTTT.

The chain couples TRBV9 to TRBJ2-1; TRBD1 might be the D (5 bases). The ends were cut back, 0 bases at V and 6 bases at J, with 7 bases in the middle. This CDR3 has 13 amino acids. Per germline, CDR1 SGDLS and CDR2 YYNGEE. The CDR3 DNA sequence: TGTGCCAGCAGCGTAGAACAGGCCAATGAGCAGTTCTTC. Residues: CASSVEQANEQFF.

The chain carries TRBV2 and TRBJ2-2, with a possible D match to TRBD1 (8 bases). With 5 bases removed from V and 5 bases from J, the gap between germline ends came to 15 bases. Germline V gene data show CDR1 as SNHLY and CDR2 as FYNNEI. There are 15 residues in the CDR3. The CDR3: CASSLGQGGTGELFF. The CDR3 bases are TGTGCCAGCAGTCTCGGACAGGGAGGGACCGGGGAGCTGTTTTTT.

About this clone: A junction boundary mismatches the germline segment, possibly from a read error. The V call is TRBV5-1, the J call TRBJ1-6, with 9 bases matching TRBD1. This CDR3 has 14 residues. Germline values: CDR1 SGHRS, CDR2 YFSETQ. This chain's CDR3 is CAGSPRTGDSPLHF. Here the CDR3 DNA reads TGCGCCGGCAGCCCGCGGACAGGGGATTCACCCCTCCACTTT.

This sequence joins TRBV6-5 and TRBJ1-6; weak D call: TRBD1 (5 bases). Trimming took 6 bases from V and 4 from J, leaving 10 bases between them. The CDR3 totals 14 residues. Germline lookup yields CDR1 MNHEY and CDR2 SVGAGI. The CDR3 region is CASRSDRYNSPLHF. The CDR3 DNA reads TGTGCCAGCAGAAGTGACAGATATAATTCACCCCTCCACTTT.

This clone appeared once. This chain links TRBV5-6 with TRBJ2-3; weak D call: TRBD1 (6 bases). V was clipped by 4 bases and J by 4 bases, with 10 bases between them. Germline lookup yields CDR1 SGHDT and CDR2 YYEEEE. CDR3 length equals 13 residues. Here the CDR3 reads CASSRAGADTQYF. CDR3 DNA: TGTGCCAGCAGCCGCGCAGGGGCAGATACGCAGTATTTT.

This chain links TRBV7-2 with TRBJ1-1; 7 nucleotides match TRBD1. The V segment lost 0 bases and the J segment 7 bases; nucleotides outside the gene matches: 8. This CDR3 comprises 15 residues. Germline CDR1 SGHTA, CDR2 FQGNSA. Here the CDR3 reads CASSLAPGQTLEAFF. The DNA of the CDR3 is TGTGCCAGCAGCTTAGCCCCGGGACAGACACTTGAAGCTTTCTTT.

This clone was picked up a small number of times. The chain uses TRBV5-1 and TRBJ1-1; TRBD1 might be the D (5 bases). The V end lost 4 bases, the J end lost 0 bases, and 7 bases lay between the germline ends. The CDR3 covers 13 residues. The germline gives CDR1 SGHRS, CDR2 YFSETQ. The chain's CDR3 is CASSAGLNTEAFF. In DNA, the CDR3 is TGCGCCAGCAGCGCGGGACTGAACACTGAAGCTTTCTTT.

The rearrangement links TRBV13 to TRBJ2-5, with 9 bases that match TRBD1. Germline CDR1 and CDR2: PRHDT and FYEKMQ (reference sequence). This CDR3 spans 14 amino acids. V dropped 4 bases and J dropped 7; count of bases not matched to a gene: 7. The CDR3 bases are TGTGCCAGCAGCTCCCGGGACAGGGCCCGGACCCAGTACTTC. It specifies CASSSRDRARTQYF.

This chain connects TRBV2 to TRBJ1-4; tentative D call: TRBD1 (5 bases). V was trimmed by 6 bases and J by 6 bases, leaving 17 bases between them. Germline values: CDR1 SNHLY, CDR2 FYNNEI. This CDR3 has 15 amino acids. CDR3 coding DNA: TGTGCCAGCAGCGTTTATCCAGGGTTGGATGAAAAACTGTTTTTT. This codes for CASSVYPGLDEKLFF. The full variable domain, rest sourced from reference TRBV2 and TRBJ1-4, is EPEVTQTPSHQVTQMGQEVILRCVPISNHLYFYWYRQILGQKVEFLVSFYNNEISEKSEIFDDQFSVERPDGSNFTLKIRSTKLEDSAMYFCASSVYPGLDEKLFFGSGTQLSVL.

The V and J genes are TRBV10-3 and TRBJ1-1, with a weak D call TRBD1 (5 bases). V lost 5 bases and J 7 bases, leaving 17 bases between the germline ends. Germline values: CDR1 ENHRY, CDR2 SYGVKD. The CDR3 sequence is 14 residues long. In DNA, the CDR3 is TGTGCCATCAGTCCCGGGGACTGGGGGTATGAAGCTTTCTTT. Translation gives CAISPGDWGYEAFF.